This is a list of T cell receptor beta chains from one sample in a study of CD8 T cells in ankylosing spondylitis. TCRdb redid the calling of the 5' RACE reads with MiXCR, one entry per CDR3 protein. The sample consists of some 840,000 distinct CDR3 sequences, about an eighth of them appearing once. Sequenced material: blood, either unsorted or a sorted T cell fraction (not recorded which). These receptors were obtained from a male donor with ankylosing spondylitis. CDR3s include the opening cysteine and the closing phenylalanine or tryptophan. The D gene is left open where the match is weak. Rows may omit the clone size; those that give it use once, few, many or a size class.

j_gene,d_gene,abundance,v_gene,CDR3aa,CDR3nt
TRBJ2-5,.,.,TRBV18,CASSPTGPELETQYF,TGTGCCAGCTCACCAACAGGGCCTGAGTTGGAGACCCAGTACTTC
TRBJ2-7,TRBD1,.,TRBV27,CATNPGTGKNYEQYF,TGTGCCACCAACCCAGGGACAGGGAAGAACTACGAGCAGTACTTC
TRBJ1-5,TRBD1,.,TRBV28,CASSRLRGPLSNQPQHF,TGTGCCAGCAGTCGCCTAAGGGGGCCGCTAAGCAATCAGCCCCAGCATTTT
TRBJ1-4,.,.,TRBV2,CASSGAANEKLFF,TGTGCCAGCAGTGGGGCGGCTAATGAAAAACTGTTTTTT
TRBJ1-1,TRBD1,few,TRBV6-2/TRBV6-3,CASTIGNRGEAFF,TGTGCCAGCACCATCGGAAACAGGGGTGAAGCTTTCTTT
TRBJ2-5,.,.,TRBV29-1,CSVGLSETQYF,TGCAGCGTCGGACTATCAGAGACCCAGTACTTC
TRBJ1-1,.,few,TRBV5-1,CASSLQGKETEAFF,TGCGCCAGCAGCTTACAGGGAAAGGAAACTGAAGCTTTCTTT
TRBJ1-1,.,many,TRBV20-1,CSARPGNTEAFF,TGCAGTGCTAGACCAGGGAACACTGAAGCTTTCTTT
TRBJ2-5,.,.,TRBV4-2,CASSQAFWGAETQYF,TGTGCCAGCAGCCAAGCGTTTTGGGGAGCGGAGACCCAGTACTTC
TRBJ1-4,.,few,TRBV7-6,CASRPLRYGVTTNEKLFF,TGTGCCAGCCGCCCGCTTAGGTATGGGGTGACAACTAATGAAAAACTGTTTTTT
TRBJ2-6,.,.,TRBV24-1,CATSDTRGTGANVLTF,TGTGCCACCAGTGATACCAGGGGAACTGGGGCCAACGTCCTGACTTTC
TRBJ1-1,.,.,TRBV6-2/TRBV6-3,CASSSRASGGTEAFF,TGTGCCAGCAGTTCCAGGGCCTCGGGGGGCACTGAAGCTTTCTTT
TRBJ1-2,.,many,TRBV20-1,CSASIQDGYTF,TGCAGTGCTAGCATACAAGACGGCTACACCTTC
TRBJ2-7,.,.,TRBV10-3,CASAGGGLYEQYF,TGTGCCAGCGCTGGGGGAGGCCTATACGAGCAGTACTTC
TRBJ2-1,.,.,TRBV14,CASSQDRGWIYNEQFF,TGTGCCAGCAGCCAAGATAGGGGCTGGATATACAATGAGCAGTTCTTC
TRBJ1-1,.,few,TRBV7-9,CASSRRFSLNTEAFF,TGTGCCAGTAGCAGGAGGTTCTCCCTGAACACTGAAGCTTTCTTT
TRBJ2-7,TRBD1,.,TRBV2,CASNLRGTTYEQYF,TGTGCCAGCAACCTCAGGGGGACCACCTACGAGCAGTACTTC